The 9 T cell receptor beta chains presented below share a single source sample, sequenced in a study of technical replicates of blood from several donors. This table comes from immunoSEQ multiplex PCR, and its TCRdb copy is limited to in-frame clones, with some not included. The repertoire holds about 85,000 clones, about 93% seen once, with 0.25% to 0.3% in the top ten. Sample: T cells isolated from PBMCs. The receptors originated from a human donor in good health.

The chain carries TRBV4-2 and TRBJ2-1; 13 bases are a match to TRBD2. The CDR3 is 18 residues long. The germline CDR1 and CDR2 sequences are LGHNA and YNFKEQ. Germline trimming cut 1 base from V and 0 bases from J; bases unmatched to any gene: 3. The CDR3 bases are TGTGCCAGCAGCCAAGGACTAGCGGGAGGTGTCTCCTACAATGAGCAGTTCTTC. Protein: CASSQGLAGGVSYNEQFF.

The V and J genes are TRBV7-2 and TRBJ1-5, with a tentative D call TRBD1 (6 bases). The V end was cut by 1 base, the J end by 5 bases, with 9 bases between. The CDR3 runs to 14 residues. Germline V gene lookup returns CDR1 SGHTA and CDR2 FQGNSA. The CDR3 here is CASSLEPGDQPQHF. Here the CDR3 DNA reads TGTGCCAGCAGCTTAGAGCCAGGGGATCAGCCCCAGCATTTT.

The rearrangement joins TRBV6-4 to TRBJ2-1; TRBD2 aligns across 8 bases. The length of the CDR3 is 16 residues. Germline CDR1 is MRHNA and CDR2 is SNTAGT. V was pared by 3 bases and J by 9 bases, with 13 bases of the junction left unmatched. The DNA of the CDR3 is TGTGCCAGCAGTGATTTTCGGGGGGGGCAGACAGGTGAGCAGTTCTTC. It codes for CASSDFRGGQTGEQFF.

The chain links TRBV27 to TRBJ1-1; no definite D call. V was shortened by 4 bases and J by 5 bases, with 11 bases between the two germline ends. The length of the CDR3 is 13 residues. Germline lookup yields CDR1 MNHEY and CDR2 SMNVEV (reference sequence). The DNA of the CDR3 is TGTGCCAGCAGTTACACTCGAGGGACTGAAGCTTTCTTT. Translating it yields CASSYTRGTEAFF.

Written as DNA, the CDR3 is TGTGCCAGCAGACCCGATTATCGGACTAGCGGGGGGATTGTGGAGACCCAGTACTTC. Encoded protein: CASRPDYRTSGGIVETQYF. This sequence joins TRBV14 and TRBJ2-5; 14 positions agree with TRBD2. Germline V gene lookup returns CDR1 SGHDN and CDR2 FVKESK. The ends lost 6 bases at V and 5 bases at J; junction bases unmatched: 17. The CDR3 spans 19 residues.

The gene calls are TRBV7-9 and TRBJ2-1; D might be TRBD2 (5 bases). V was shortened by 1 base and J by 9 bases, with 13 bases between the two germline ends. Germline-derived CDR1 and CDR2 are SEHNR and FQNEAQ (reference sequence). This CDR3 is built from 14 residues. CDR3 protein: CASSLVSGSGEQFF. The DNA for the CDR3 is TGTGCCAGCAGCTTAGTTTCGGGGTCTGGTGAGCAGTTCTTC. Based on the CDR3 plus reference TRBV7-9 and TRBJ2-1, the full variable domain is DTGVSQNPRHKITKRGQNVTFRCDPISEHNRLYWYRQTLGQGPEFLTYFQNEAQLEKSRLLSDRFSAERPKGSFSTLEIQRTEQGDSAMYLCASSLVSGSGEQFFGPGTRLTVL.

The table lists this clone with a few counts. The CDR3, as DNA: TGTGCCAGTAGTATGAACAGCCACACTGAAGCTTTCTTT. Protein sequence: CASSMNSHTEAFF. The chain is built from TRBV19 and TRBJ1-1; D unresolved. This CDR3 is built from 13 residues. Trimming took 3 bases from V and 3 from J, leaving 8 bases between them. In germline, CDR1 is LNHDA, CDR2 SQIVND (reference sequence).

CDR3 DNA: TGTGCCAGCAGACTAGGGCAAGAGACCCAGTACTTC. This encodes CASRLGQETQYF. This rearrangement joins TRBV2 to TRBJ2-5, with D possibly matching TRBD2 (5 bases). V shed 6 bases and J shed 2 bases, with 7 bases lying between them. CDR3 size: 12 residues. CDR1 is SNHLY, CDR2 FYNNEI, per germline.

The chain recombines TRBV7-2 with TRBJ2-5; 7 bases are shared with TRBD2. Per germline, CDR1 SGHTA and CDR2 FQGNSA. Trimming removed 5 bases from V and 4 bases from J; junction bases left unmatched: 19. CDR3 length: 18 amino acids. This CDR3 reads CASSPRSGGAGRLETQYF. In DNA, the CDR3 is TGTGCCAGCAGCCCAAGATCGGGGGGTGCAGGGAGGTTAGAGACCCAGTACTTC. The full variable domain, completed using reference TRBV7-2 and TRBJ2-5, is GAGVSQSPSNKVTEKGKDVELRCDPISGHTALYWYRQSLGQGLEFLIYFQGNSAPDKSGLPSDRFSAERTGGSVSTLTIQRTQQEDSAVYLCASSPRSGGAGRLETQYFGPGTRLLVL.